This TCR beta chain is from a study of cytomegalovirus exposure and HLA in healthy donors. Study-wide results and caveats: As a later analysis showed, a missense DCLRE1C variant was linked to trimming of TCR beta V- and J-genes. The investigators catalogued 150 or so TCR beta chains as cytomegalovirus-associated. Researchers reported that a few CMV-associated chains were confirmed in vitro as CMV antigen-specific.

In the PCR, 60 Vbeta and 13 Jbeta primers were used. Assay used: immunoSEQ multiplex PCR; TCRdb lists only in-frame clones, some missing. The table lists 150,000 to 170,000 clones, about 85% of them singletons, with less than 8.5% in the top ten. Germline V gives CDR1 WSHSY, CDR2 SAAADI. The CDR3 extends over 15 amino acids. Trimming took 7 bases from V and 4 from J, leaving 17 bases between them. Of note for this clone: The target antigen is unknown.

The sequenced sample was PBMCs. The sequence came from a man aged 30 to 45 in good health and CMV-seropositive. This chain joins TRBV10-2 and TRBJ2-1; possible D gene TRBD2, 6 bases. The CDR3 sequence is CASTSEGLGYNEQFF. DNA for the CDR3: TGCGCCAGCACTAGCGAGGGGTTGGGTTACAATGAGCAGTTCTTC.